This T cell receptor (beta chain) was sequenced for a study of regulatory T cells in long-lasting Graves disease. Study results and caveats: Those with persistent disease had in common more public clonotypes (about 3,000) than new patients (approximately 890).

Described time point: persistent/refractory GD, antithyroid drugs over 5 years with positive TRAb. Following extraction of RNA from PBMCs, that RNA was used to make the TCR library. American Thyroid Association guidelines defined Graves' disease diagnosis. Roughly 10 milliliters of peripheral blood were taken and placed in EDTA tubes. CDR1 is MNHEY, CDR2 SVGEGT, per germline. This CDR3 region has 16 residues. V gave up 2 bases and J gave up 1 base, with 11 bases separating them. As for this clonotype: The antigen remains unidentified.

CDR3 regions were amplified by Arm-PCR using iRepertoire HTBI primers to build TCR beta libraries. TCRdb reprocessed the multiplex PCR reads with MiXCR, giving one entry per CDR3 protein. The sample lists about 460,000 distinct CDR3 sequences; around a fifth were seen once. The specimen comprised peripheral blood mononuclear cells (PBMCs), sampled when the disease was refractory, from a patient treated with antithyroid drugs. The gene calls are TRBV6-2 or TRBV6-3 and TRBJ2-2; the D gene is possibly TRBD2 (6 bases). The sequence came from a female donor with Graves disease. DNA of the CDR3: TGTGCCAGCAGTTACGTGGGACTTATGAACACCGGGGAGCTGTTTTTT. It codes for CASSYVGLMNTGELFF.